This T cell receptor (beta chain) was found in a study of shared clonotypes between healthy human individuals. The CDR3 runs to 17 residues. V lost 7 bases to trimming and J lost 2 bases; unmatched junction nucleotides: 9. Germline CDR1 and CDR2: SGHAT and FQNNGV. Some clones are missing from TCRdb's copy, which holds only in-frame ones; the method was immunoSEQ multiplex PCR. The sample records a few million clones, 90% to 95% being singletons. The V call is TRBV11-2, the J call TRBJ2-7, with 15 nucleotides matching TRBD2. The specimen sequenced was naive CD4+ T cells sorted from blood. Specified subset: CD45RA+ positively selected. The receptor's source is a man younger than 35 in good health. CDR3 coding DNA: TGTGCCAGCACCCCGGGACTAGCGGGGGGCAGCGCCTACGAGCAGTACTTC. Protein sequence: CASTPGLAGGSAYEQYF. Based on the CDR3 plus reference TRBV11-2 and TRBJ2-7, the full variable domain is EAGVAQSPRYKIIEKRQSVAFWCNPISGHATLYWYQQILGQGPKLLIQFQNNGVVDDSQLPKDRFSAERLKGVDSTLKIQPAKLEDSAVYLCASTPGLAGGSAYEQYFGPGTRLTVT.